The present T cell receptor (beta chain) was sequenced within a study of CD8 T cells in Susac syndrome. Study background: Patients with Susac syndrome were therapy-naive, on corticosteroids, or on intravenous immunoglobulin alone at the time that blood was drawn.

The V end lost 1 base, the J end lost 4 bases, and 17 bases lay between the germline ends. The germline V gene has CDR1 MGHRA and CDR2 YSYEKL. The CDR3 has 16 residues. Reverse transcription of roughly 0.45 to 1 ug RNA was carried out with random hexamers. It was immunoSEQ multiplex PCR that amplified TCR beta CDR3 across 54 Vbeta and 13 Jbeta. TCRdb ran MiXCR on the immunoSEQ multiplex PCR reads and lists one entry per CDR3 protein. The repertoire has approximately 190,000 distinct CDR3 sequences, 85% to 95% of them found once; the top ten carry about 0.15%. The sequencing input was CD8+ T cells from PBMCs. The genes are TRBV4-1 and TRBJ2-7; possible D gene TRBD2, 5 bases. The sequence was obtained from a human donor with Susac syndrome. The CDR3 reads CASSQVASRGAYEQYF. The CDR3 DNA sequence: TGCGCCAGCAGCCAAGTGGCTAGCCGAGGAGCTTACGAGCAGTACTTC.